The clone carrying this T cell receptor beta chain was picked up a small number of times. As yet, its antigen is unknown. These data originate in a study of blood T cells in healthy people across ages. Study outcomes and limitations: A roughly linear age-dependent decrease characterized TCR beta diversity per million T cells.

PCR was performed a second time for roughly 7 to 12 cycles using a sample-barcoded 5' primer and a J-beta primer mix. Every sample gave at least 2.5 million paired-end reads containing CDR3. One entry per CDR3 protein results from TCRdb running MiXCR on the 5' RACE reads. The sample lists 650,000 to 800,000 distinct CDR3 sequences, roughly 44% occurring once. The CDR3 sequence is 17 residues long. Trimming pared 5 bases from V and 1 base from J, leaving 20 bases between. Per germline, CDR1 SGHTA and CDR2 FQGNSA. The clonotype originates from a man in his sixties in good health. This sequence joins TRBV7-2 and TRBJ2-5; D is possibly TRBD2 (7 bases). Sequencing used blood. CDR3 nucleotide sequence: TGTGCCAGCAGCGGGGGGCCTATTGCGGGGGTCCAAGAGACCCAGTACTTC. Translated, it gives CASSGGPIAGVQETQYF.